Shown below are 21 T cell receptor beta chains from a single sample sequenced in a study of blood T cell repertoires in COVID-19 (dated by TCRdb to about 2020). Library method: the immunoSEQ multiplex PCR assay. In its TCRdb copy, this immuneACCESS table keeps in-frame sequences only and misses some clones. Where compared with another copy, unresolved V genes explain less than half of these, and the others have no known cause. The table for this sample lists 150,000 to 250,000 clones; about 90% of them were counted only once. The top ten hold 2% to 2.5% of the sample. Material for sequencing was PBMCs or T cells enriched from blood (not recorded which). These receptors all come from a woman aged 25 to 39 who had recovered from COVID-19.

CDR3 loop: CASSYSSRLGGSGANVLTF. The CDR3 nucleotides are TGTGCCAGCAGTTACTCGTCCCGGTTGGGGGGCTCTGGGGCCAACGTCCTGACTTTC. V and J are TRBV6-2 or TRBV6-3 and TRBJ2-6, with a weak D call TRBD2 (6 bases). Germline V lookup: CDR1 MNHEY, CDR2 SVGEGT. V was clipped by 0 bases and J by 0 bases, with 15 bases between them. The CDR3 totals 19 residues.

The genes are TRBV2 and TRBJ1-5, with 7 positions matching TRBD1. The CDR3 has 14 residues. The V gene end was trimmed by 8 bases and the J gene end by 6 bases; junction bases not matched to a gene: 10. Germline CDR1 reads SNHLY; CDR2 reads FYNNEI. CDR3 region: CASEGQEVGQPQHF. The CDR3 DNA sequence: TGTGCCAGCGAAGGACAGGAGGTCGGTCAGCCCCAGCATTTT.

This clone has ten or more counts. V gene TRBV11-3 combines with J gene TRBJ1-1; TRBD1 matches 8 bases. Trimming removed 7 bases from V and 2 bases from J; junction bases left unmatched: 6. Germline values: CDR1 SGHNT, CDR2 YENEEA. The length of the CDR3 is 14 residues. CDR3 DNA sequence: TGTGCCAGCACCTTGACAGGGGCAAACACTGAAGCTTTCTTT. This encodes CASTLTGANTEAFF. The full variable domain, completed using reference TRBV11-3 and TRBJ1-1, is EAGVVQSPRYKIIEKKQPVAFWCNPISGHNTLYWYLQNLGQGPELLIRYENEEAVDDSQLPKDRFSAERLKGVDSTLKIQPAELGDSAVYLCASTLTGANTEAFFGQGTRLTVV.

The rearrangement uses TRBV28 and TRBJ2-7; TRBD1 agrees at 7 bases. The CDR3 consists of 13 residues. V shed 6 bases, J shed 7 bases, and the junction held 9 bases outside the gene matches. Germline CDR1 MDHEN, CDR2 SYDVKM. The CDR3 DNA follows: TGTGCCAGCAGAACACAGGGGACGTGGGAGCAGTACTTC. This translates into CASRTQGTWEQYF.

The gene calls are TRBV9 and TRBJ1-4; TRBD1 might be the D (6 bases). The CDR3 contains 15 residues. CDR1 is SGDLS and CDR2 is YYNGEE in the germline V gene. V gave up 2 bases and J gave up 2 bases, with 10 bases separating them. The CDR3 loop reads CASSVSQGTNEKLFF. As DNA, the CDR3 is TGTGCCAGCAGCGTGTCACAGGGTACTAATGAAAAACTGTTTTTT.

The CDR3 coding sequence is TGTGCCAGCCAGCTAGCGGGAATAGAGACCCAGTACTTC. It translates to CASQLAGIETQYF. V gene TRBV2 combines with J gene TRBJ2-5; 9 bases map to TRBD2. This CDR3 comprises 13 residues. Germline-derived CDR1 and CDR2 are SNHLY and FYNNEI. V trimming: 8 bases; J trimming: 4 bases; junction bases outside the gene matches: 5.

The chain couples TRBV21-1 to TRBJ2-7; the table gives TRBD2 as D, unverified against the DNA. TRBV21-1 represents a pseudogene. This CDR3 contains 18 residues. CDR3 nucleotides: TGTGCCAGCAGCAAGCGGGGGACTAGCGGGATCATCCCCTACGAGCAGTACTTC. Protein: CASSKRGTSGIIPYEQYF.

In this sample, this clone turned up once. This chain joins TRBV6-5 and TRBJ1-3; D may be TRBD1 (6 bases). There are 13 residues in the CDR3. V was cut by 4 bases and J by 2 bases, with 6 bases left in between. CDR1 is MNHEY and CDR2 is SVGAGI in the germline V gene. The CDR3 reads CASSWTAGNTIYF. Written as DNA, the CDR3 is TGTGCCAGCAGTTGGACAGCTGGAAACACCATATATTTT.

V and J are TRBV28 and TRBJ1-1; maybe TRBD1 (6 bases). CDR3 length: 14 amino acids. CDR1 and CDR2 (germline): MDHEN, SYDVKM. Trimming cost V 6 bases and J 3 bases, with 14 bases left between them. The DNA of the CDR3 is TGTGCCAGCAGACCAACAGGGAGGGACACTGAAGCTTTCTTT. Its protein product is CASRPTGRDTEAFF. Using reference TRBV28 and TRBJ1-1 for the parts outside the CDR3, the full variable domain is DVKVTQSSRYLVKRTGEKVFLECVQDMDHENMFWYRQDPGLGLRLIYFSYDVKMKEKGDIPEGYSVSREKKERFSLILESASTNQTSMYLCASRPTGRDTEAFFGQGTRLTVV.

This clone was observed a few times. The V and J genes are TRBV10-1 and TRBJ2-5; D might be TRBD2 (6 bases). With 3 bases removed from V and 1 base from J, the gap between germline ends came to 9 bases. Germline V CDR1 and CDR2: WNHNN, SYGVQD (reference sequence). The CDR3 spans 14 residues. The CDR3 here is CASSEVSGQETQYF. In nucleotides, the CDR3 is TGCGCCAGCAGTGAAGTTAGCGGCCAAGAGACCCAGTACTTC.

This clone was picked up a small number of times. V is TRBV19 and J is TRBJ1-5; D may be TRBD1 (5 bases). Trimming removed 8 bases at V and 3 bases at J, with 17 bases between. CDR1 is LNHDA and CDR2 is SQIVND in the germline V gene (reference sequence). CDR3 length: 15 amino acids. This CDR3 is CASGGRTTSNQPQHF. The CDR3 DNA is TGTGCCAGTGGAGGGCGGACAACCTCCAATCAGCCCCAGCATTTT.

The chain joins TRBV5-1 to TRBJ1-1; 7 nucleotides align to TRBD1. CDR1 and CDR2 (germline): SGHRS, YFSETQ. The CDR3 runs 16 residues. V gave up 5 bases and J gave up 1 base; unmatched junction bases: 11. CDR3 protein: CASRARQGIKNTEAFF. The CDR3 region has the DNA TGCGCCAGCAGGGCCAGACAGGGTATAAAGAACACTGAAGCTTTCTTT.

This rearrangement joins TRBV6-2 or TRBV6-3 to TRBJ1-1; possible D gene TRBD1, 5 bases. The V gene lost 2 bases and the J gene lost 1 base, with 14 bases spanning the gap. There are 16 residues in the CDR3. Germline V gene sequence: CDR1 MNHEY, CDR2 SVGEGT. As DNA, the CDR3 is TGTGCCAGCAGTTACGACCGGACACACCGGAACACTGAAGCTTTCTTT. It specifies CASSYDRTHRNTEAFF.

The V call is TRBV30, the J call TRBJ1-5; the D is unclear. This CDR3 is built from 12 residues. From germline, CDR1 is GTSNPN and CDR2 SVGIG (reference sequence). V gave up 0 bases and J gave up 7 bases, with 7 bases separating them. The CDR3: CAWSVDGQPQHF. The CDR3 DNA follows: TGTGCCTGGAGTGTAGATGGCCAGCCCCAGCATTTT. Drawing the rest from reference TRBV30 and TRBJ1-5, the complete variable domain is SQTIHQWPATLVQPVGSPLSLECTVEGTSNPNLYWYRQAAGRGLQLLFYSVGIGQISSEVPQNLSASRPQDRQFILSSKKLLLSDSGFYLCAWSVDGQPQHFGDGTRLSIL.

The CDR3 is CASSQAGTEQVGEQYF. For the CDR3, the DNA is TGCGCCAGCAGCCAGGCCGGGACAGAGCAGGTGGGGGAGCAGTACTTC. V usage is TRBV4-1 and J usage is TRBJ2-7; 7 bases match TRBD1. J gave up 7 bases and V 3 bases, and 15 bases lay outside the gene matches. This CDR3 comprises 16 residues. Looked up from germline, CDR1 is MGHRA and CDR2 is YSYEKL.

The CDR3, as DNA: TGTGCCAGCAGCCCTCAGACAGGGGGCCAGTCAGGCTACACCTTC. Translation gives CASSPQTGGQSGYTF. The genes are TRBV9 and TRBJ1-2; 10 bases agree with TRBD1. Germline CDR1 and CDR2: SGDLS and YYNGEE. This CDR3 has 15 residues. V gave up 4 bases and J gave up 8 bases; unmatched junction bases: 11. The full variable domain, rest sourced from reference TRBV9 and TRBJ1-2, is DSGVTQTPKHLITATGQRVTLRCSPRSGDLSVYWYQQSLDQGLQFLIQYYNGEERAKGNILERFSAQQFPDLHSELNLSSLELGDSALYFCASSPQTGGQSGYTFGSGTRLTVV.

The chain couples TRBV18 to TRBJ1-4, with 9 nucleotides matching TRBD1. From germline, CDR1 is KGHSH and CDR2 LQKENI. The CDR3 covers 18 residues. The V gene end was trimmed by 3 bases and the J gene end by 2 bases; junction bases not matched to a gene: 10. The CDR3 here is CASSPQSGQGTTNEKLFF. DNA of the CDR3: TGTGCCAGCTCACCTCAGTCGGGACAGGGAACTACTAATGAAAAACTGTTTTTT.

CDR3 protein: CASSQEVAGAGYNSNQPQHF. CDR3 nucleotides: TGCGCCAGCAGCCAAGAAGTGGCAGGTGCGGGCTACAATAGCAATCAGCCCCAGCATTTT. The V gene is TRBV4-3, the J gene TRBJ1-5; no definite D call. Trimming took off 0 bases at V and 0 bases at J, with 21 bases between the two ends. Germline V gene sequence: CDR1 LGHNA, CDR2 YSLEER. There are 20 residues in the CDR3.

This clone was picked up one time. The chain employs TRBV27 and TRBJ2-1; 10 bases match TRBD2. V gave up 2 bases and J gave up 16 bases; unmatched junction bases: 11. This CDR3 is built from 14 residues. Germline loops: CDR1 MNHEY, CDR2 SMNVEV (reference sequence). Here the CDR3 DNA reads TGTGCCAGCAGTTTAAAGGGGCTAGCGGGAGACTCTTTCTTC. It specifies CASSLKGLAGDSFF.

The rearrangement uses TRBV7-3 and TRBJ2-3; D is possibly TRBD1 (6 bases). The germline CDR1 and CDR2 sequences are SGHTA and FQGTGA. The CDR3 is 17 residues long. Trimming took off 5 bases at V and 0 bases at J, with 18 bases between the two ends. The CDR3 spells CASSPSGRGHSTDTQYF. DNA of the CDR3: TGTGCCAGCAGCCCATCAGGCAGGGGCCATAGCACAGATACGCAGTATTTT.

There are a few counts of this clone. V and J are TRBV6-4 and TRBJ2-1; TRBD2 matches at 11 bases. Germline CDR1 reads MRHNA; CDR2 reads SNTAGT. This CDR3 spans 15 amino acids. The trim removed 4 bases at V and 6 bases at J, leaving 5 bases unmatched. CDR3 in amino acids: CASSVGSGGGNEQFF. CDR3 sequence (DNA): TGTGCCAGCAGTGTTGGTAGCGGGGGGGGCAATGAGCAGTTCTTC.